This paragraph reports one TCR beta chain. Its antigen is not known. TCRdb keeps only in-frame clones here, not all; method: immunoSEQ multiplex PCR. Among roughly 3,000 clones listed, approximately 80% were seen once. This specimen belongs to a study of immune cell composition in non-small cell lung cancer. CDR1 is MNHEY, CDR2 SMNVEV, per germline (reference sequence). The CDR3 totals 13 residues. V gave up 3 bases and J gave up 7 bases; unmatched junction bases: 5. General study results and limits: Lung adenocarcinomas had lower top 10 clone scores and clonality than squamous tumours. Dominant in vivo tumour-associated clones were not shown to share tumour-reactive sequences.

The origin of this receptor is a human donor with non-small cell lung cancer. Sample: lung tumor tissue. The chain joins TRBV27 to TRBJ2-5, with 7 bases matching TRBD1. CDR3 nucleotides: TGTGCCAGCAGTTTGCAGGGGGTTGGGACCCAGTACTTC. Translating gives CASSLQGVGTQYF.